Following are 8 T cell receptor beta chains from one sample sequenced in a study of blood T cell repertoires in COVID-19 (dated by TCRdb to about 2020). The library relied on the immunoSEQ multiplex PCR assay. The clones in this table, taken by TCRdb from immuneACCESS, are in-frame only. Not every clone is retained; where verified, under half of the shortfall comes from an unresolved V gene, and the cause of the rest is unknown. In all, the sample holds tens of thousands of clones, and 92% of those were seen once. Roughly a third of the sample is taken by the ten largest. The sample taken for sequencing was peripheral blood. Receptors were obtained from a man aged 65 to 85 with active COVID-19.

CDR3 DNA: TGTGCCAGCAGCATACCGGGACAGGGGGACACTGAAGCTTTCTTT. It encodes CASSIPGQGDTEAFF. The chain has TRBV5-4 and TRBJ1-1, with 11 nucleotides matching TRBD1. CDR1 and CDR2 (germline): SGHNT, YYREEE (reference sequence). The V and J ends lost 4 bases and 3 bases, in that order; junction bases with no gene match: 5. This CDR3 spans 15 amino acids.

V and J are TRBV5-8 and TRBJ2-5; D uncertain. Trimming pared 4 bases from V and 5 bases from J, leaving 6 bases between. Germline V gives CDR1 SGHTS, CDR2 YDEGEE. The CDR3 sequence is 11 residues long. This CDR3 reads CASSPIETQYF. In DNA, the CDR3 is TGTGCCAGCAGCCCTATTGAGACCCAGTACTTC.

The chain has TRBV6-2 or TRBV6-3 and TRBJ2-5; D unresolved. The germline gives CDR1 MNHEY, CDR2 SVGEGT. CDR3 size: 14 residues. Trimming cost V 2 bases and J 1 base, with 8 bases left between them. The CDR3 is CASSYPRLQETQYF. In DNA form, the CDR3 reads TGTGCCAGCAGTTACCCTCGACTCCAAGAGACCCAGTACTTC.

The V gene is TRBV10-3, the J gene TRBJ2-3, with 7 bases fitting TRBD2. The germline CDR1 and CDR2 sequences are ENHRY and SYGVKD. V was pared by 11 bases and J by 3 bases, with 8 bases of the junction left unmatched. The CDR3 length is 13 residues. As DNA, the CDR3 is TGTGCCTTCGCGGGAGATTTAACAGATACGCAGTATTTT. Translating gives CAFAGDLTDTQYF.

CDR3 in DNA: TGTGCCAGCAGCTTATATAGGGGGCTGGAGACCCAGTACTTC. Encoded protein: CASSLYRGLETQYF. The chain is built from TRBV13 and TRBJ2-5, with 7 bases identical to TRBD1. Germline CDR1 and CDR2: PRHDT and FYEKMQ (reference sequence). The CDR3 consists of 14 residues. The junction had 5 bases not matched to a gene; V was cut back by 2 bases and J by 5 bases.

The chain employs TRBV7-8 and TRBJ2-7; the match to TRBD1 covers 7 bases. Trimming cost V 5 bases and J 0 bases; bases outside gene matches: 16. Germline V CDR1 and CDR2: SGHVS, FQNEAQ. This CDR3 is 18 amino acids long. CDR3 sequence reads: CASSPTTLYRGHSYEQYF. CDR3 DNA: TGTGCCAGCAGCCCTACGACCCTCTACAGGGGACACTCCTACGAGCAGTACTTC.

With regard to this clone: At one end, the junction sequence differs from germline, possibly due to a read error. V usage is TRBV19 and J usage is TRBJ2-3; D is perhaps TRBD2 (7 bases). The CDR3 contains 17 residues. Germline V lookup: CDR1 LNHDA, CDR2 SQIVND (reference sequence). CDR3 DNA: TGCGCCAGCCGCGTCTCGGGGCGGGGGCGCAGGGCAGATACGCAGTATTTT. It specifies CASRVSGRGRRADTQYF.

The CDR3 DNA is TGTGCCAGCACCCCCTACGGGACAGGTGATGAAAAACTGTTTTTT. Its translation: CASTPYGTGDEKLFF. The chain couples TRBV2 to TRBJ1-4; 8 bases map to TRBD1. Losses at the gene ends were 7 bases for V and 6 bases for J; bases not matched to a gene: 10. The CDR3 runs to 15 residues. Germline V CDR1 and CDR2: SNHLY, FYNNEI. The variable domain in full, with the rest retrieved from reference TRBV2 and TRBJ1-4, is EPEVTQTPSHQVTQMGQEVILRCVPISNHLYFYWYRQILGQKVEFLVSFYNNEISEKSEIFDDQFSVERPDGSNFTLKIRSTKLEDSAMYFCASTPYGTGDEKLFFGSGTQLSVL.